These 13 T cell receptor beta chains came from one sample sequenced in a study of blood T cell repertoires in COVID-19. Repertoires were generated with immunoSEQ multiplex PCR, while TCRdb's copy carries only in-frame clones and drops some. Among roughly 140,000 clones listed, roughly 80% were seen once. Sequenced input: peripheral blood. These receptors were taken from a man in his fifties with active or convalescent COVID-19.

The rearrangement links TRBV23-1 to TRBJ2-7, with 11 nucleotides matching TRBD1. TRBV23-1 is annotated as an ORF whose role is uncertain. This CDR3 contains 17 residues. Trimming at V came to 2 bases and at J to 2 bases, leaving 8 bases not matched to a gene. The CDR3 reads CASSQTYLGQGAYEQYF. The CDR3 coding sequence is TGCGCCAGCAGTCAAACGTACCTGGGACAGGGGGCCTACGAGCAGTACTTC.

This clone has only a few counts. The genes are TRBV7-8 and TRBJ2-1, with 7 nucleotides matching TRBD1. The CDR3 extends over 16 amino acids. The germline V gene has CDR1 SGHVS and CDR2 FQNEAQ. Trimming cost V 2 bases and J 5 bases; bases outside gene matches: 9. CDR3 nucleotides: TGTGCCAGCAGCTTAAGACGGACAGGAGGAAACAATGAGCAGTTCTTC. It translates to CASSLRRTGGNNEQFF.

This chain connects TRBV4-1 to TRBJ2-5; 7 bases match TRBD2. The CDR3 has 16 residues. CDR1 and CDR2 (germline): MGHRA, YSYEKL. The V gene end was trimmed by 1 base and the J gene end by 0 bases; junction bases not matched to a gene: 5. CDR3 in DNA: TGCGCCAGCAGCCAAGTCCCAGCGGGAAACCAAGAGACCCAGTACTTC. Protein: CASSQVPAGNQETQYF.

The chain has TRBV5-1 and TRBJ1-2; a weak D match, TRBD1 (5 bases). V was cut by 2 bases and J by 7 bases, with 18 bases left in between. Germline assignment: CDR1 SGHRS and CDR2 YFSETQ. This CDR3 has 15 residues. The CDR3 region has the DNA TGCGCCAGCAGCTTCGGGAGGGGAGCCTCCGGTGGCTACACCTTC. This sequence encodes CASSFGRGASGGYTF.

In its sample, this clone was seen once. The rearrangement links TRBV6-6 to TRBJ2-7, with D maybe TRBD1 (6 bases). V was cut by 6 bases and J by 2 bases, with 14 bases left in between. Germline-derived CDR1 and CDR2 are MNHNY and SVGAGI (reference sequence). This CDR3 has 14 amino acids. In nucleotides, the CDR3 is TGTGCCAGCAGCCAACAGGGACCAGCCTACGAGCAGTACTTC. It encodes CASSQQGPAYEQYF.

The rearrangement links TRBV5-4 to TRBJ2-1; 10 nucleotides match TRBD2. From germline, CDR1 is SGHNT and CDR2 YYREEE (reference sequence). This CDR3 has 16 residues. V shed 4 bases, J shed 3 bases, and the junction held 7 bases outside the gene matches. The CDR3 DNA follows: TGTGCCAGCAGCGGAACCGGGACTAGCGACTACAATGAGCAGTTCTTC. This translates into CASSGTGTSDYNEQFF.

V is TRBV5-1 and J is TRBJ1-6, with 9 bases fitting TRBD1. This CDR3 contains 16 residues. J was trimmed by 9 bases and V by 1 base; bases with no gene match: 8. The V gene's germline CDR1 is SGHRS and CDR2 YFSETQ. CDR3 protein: CASSLSLGQGSSPLHF. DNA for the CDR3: TGCGCCAGCAGCTTGTCCCTGGGACAGGGAAGTTCACCCCTCCACTTT. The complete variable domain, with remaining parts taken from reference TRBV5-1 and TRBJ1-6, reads KAGVTQTPRYLIKTRGQQVTLSCSPISGHRSVSWYQQTPGQGLQFLFEYFSETQRNKGNFPGRFSGRQFSNSRSEMNVSTLELGDSALYLCASSLSLGQGSSPLHFGNGTRLTVT.

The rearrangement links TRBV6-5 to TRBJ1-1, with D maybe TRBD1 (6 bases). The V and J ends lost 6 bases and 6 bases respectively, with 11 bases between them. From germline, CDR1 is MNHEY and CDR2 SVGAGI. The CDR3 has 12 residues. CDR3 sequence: CASRWGGSEAFF. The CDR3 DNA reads TGTGCCAGCAGGTGGGGGGGCTCTGAAGCTTTCTTT.

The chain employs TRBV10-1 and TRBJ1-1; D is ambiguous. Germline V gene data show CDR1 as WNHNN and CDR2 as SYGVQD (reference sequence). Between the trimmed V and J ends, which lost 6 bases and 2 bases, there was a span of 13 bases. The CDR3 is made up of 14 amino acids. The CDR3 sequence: CASSVSVGNTEAFF. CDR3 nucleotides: TGCGCCAGCAGCGTCTCAGTGGGCAACACTGAAGCTTTCTTT.

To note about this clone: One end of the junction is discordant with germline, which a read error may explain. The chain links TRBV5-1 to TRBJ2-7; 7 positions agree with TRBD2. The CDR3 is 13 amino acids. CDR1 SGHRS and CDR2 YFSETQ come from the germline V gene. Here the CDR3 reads CASSSSGDYQQYF. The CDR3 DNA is TGCGCCAGCAGCTCGAGTGGGGACTACCAGCAGTACTTC.

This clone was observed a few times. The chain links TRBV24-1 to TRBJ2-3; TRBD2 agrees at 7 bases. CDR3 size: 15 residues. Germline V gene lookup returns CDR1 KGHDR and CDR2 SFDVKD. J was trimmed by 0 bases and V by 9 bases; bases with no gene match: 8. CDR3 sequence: CATSSAGLSTDTQYF. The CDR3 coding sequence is TGTGCCACCTCCTCGGCGGGACTAAGCACAGATACGCAGTATTTT.

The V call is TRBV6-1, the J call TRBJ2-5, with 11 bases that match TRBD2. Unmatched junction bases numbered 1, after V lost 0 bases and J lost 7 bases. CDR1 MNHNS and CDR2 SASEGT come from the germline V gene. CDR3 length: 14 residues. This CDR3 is CASSEAGTSGTQYF. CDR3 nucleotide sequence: TGTGCCAGCAGTGAAGCGGGGACTAGCGGGACCCAGTACTTC.

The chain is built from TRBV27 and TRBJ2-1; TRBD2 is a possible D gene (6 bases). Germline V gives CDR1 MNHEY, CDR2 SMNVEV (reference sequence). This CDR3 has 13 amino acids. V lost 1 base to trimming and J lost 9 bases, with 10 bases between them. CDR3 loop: CASSLWPGSEQFF. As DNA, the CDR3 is TGTGCCAGCAGTTTATGGCCCGGGAGTGAGCAGTTCTTC.